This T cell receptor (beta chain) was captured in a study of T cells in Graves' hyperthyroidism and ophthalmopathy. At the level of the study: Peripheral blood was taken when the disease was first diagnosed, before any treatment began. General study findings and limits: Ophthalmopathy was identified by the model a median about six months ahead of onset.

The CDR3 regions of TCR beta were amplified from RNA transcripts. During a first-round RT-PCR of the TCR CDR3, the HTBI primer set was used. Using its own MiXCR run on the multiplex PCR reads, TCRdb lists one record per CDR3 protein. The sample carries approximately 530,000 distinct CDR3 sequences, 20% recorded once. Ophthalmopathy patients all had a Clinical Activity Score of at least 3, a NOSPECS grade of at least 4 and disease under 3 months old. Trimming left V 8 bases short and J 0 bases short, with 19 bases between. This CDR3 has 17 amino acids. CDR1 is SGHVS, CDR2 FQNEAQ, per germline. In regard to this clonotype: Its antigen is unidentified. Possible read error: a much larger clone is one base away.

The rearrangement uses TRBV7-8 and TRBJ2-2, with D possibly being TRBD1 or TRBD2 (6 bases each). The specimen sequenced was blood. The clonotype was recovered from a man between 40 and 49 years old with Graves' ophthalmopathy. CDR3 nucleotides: TGTGCCAGCGGCCAACGTCCGGGGGCTTCGAACACCGGGGAGCTGTTTTTT. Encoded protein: CASGQRPGASNTGELFF. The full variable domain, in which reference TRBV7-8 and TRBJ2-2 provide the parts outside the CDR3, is GAGVSQSPRYKVAKRGQDVALRCDPISGHVSLFWYQQALGQGPEFLTYFQNEAQLDKSGLPSDRFFAERPEGSVSTLKIQRTQQEDSAVYLCASGQRPGASNTGELFFGEGSRLTVL.